What follows are 29 T cell receptor beta chains derived from one specimen sequenced in a study of beta chain features in type 1 diabetes. Expressed TCRB transcripts got sequenced, as all isolated RNA was reverse transcribed. Produced via immunoSEQ multiplex PCR; TCRdb's table is partial and in-frame only. In the table there are under 300,000 clones, 7% to 9% of which are singletons. Sequencing input: central memory CD4+ T cells from blood. The receptors were sampled from a woman younger than 30 in good health.

The table lists this clone with a few counts. The chain combines TRBV7-2 with TRBJ2-1, with 10 nucleotides matching TRBD2. V lost 2 bases to trimming and J lost 2 bases; unmatched junction nucleotides: 0. The CDR3 contains 15 residues. CDR1 is SGHTA, CDR2 FQGNSA, per germline. CDR3 protein: CASSLTSGTYNEQFF. Written as DNA, the CDR3 is TGTGCCAGCAGCTTAACTAGCGGGACCTACAATGAGCAGTTCTTC.

The genes are TRBV14 and TRBJ2-4, with D tentatively TRBD1 or TRBD2 (5 bases each). The CDR3 extends over 14 amino acids. V lost 4 bases, J lost 9 bases, and 16 bases lay in between. From germline, CDR1 is SGHDN and CDR2 FVKESK. The CDR3 DNA sequence: TGTGCCAGCAGCCGGGACCTACTTTCAGGCATTCAGTACTTC. Translating it yields CASSRDLLSGIQYF.

This clone is a singleton in its sample. Given a much more abundant clone one base away, this may be a read error. CDR3 amino acids: CASSLQGNQPQHF. In nucleotides, the CDR3 is TGCGCCAGCAGCTTGCAGGGGAATCAGCCCCAGCATTTT. The chain joins TRBV4-3 to TRBJ1-5; D possibly corresponds to TRBD1 (6 bases). CDR1 is LGHNA, CDR2 YSLEER, per germline. V was clipped by 5 bases and J by 4 bases, with 9 bases between them. This CDR3 has 13 residues.

As for this clone: The sample holds other DNA sequences that translate to the same CDR3. The V call is TRBV5-1, the J call TRBJ2-5, with TRBD2 matching 8 bases. Germline V gene data show CDR1 as SGHRS and CDR2 as YFSETQ. Germline trimming cut 2 bases from V and 1 base from J; bases unmatched to any gene: 4. The CDR3 is 15 amino acids. The CDR3 reads CASSLSAGGQETQYF. CDR3 in DNA: TGCGCCAGCAGCTTAAGTGCGGGGGGCCAAGAGACCCAGTACTTC.

The rearrangement joins TRBV9 to TRBJ2-1; D ambiguous. Germline CDR1 and CDR2: SGDLS and YYNGEE. Trimming shortened V by 0 bases and J by 2 bases, and 21 bases separated the two germline ends. The CDR3 has 19 residues. The CDR3 here is CASSVGAAGPIKAYNEQFF. CDR3 DNA sequence: TGTGCCAGCAGCGTAGGGGCGGCAGGCCCGATTAAAGCCTACAATGAGCAGTTCTTC.

The chain uses TRBV9 and TRBJ2-1; tentatively, D is TRBD1 or TRBD2 (5 bases each). Germline CDR1 and CDR2: SGDLS and YYNGEE. This CDR3 has 15 amino acids. Trimming cost V 3 bases and J 0 bases, with 10 bases left between them. The CDR3 loop is CASSASGTSYNEQFF. The CDR3 nucleotides read TGTGCCAGCAGCGCCTCAGGGACCTCCTACAATGAGCAGTTCTTC.

This clone turned up a few times. The rearrangement links TRBV4-3 to TRBJ2-1; the match to TRBD2 covers 13 bases. V was pared by 5 bases and J by 4 bases, with 5 bases of the junction left unmatched. Germline CDR1 reads LGHNA; CDR2 reads YSLEER. The CDR3 spans 16 residues. The CDR3 DNA follows: TGCGCCAGCAGCTTTTGGACTAGCGGGGGATACAATGAGCAGTTCTTC. It encodes CASSFWTSGGYNEQFF.

This chain connects TRBV5-4 to TRBJ2-5; possibly TRBD1 or TRBD2 for D (5 bases each). Germline V gene lookup returns CDR1 SGHNT and CDR2 YYREEE (reference sequence). The CDR3 extends over 13 amino acids. V lost 3 bases and J lost 4, with 10 bases in between. This chain's CDR3 is CASSWGRSETQYF. The DNA for the CDR3 is TGTGCCAGCAGCTGGGGACGGTCAGAGACCCAGTACTTC.

This clone appeared a few times. V and J are TRBV19 and TRBJ2-3; D remains ambiguous. V was clipped by 2 bases and J by 2 bases, with 11 bases between them. From germline, CDR1 is LNHDA and CDR2 SQIVND (reference sequence). The CDR3 consists of 15 residues. The CDR3 sequence is CASSISSRYTDTQYF. DNA of the CDR3: TGTGCCAGTAGTATAAGCAGCCGTTACACAGATACGCAGTATTTT.

V gene TRBV7-3 combines with J gene TRBJ2-4; maybe TRBD2 (7 bases). Looked up from germline, CDR1 is SGHTA and CDR2 is FQGTGA. The V end lost 1 base, the J end lost 8 bases, and 18 bases lay between the germline ends. This CDR3 region has 16 residues. The CDR3 is CASSLRAAGAGDIQYF. In nucleotides, the CDR3 is TGTGCCAGCAGCTTAAGGGCGGCGGGGGCAGGGGACATTCAGTACTTC.

This clone was detected only a few times. The V and J genes are TRBV2 and TRBJ1-4; D might be TRBD1 (5 bases). This CDR3 has 15 amino acids. Germline CDR1 is SNHLY and CDR2 is FYNNEI. V was cut by 6 bases and J by 5 bases, with 16 bases left in between. CDR3 coding DNA: TGTGCCAGCAGGAAAAAGCCGGGACCGAATGAAAAACTGTTTTTT. Protein: CASRKKPGPNEKLFF. The full variable domain, in which reference TRBV2 and TRBJ1-4 provide the parts outside the CDR3, is EPEVTQTPSHQVTQMGQEVILRCVPISNHLYFYWYRQILGQKVEFLVSFYNNEISEKSEIFDDQFSVERPDGSNFTLKIRSTKLEDSAMYFCASRKKPGPNEKLFFGSGTQLSVL.

This clone was counted only a few times. One base away lies a much larger clone, so this may be a sequencing read error. The chain joins TRBV5-6 to TRBJ1-1, with D possibly matching TRBD1 (6 bases). Trimming took 4 bases from V and 5 from J, leaving 18 bases between them. From germline, CDR1 is SGHDT and CDR2 YYEEEE. The CDR3 length is 15 residues. CDR3 DNA: TGTGCCAGCAGCGGACTGGGGGGCCCGGGAACTGAAGCTTTCTTT. It codes for CASSGLGGPGTEAFF.

In its sample, this clone was seen many times. The chain links TRBV5-1 to TRBJ2-2, with TRBD2 as a possible D gene (7 bases). The CDR3 has 14 amino acids. Per germline, CDR1 SGHRS and CDR2 YFSETQ. V lost 7 bases to trimming and J lost 5 bases, with 15 bases between them. The CDR3 is CASGGGRRTGELFF. DNA for the CDR3: TGCGCCAGCGGCGGGGGCCGGCGTACCGGGGAGCTGTTTTTT.

This clone occurred a few times. The CDR3 is CAITSGNQETQYF. The CDR3, as DNA: TGTGCCATCACGAGCGGAAACCAAGAGACCCAGTACTTC. The J gene is TRBJ2-5, the V gene TRBV7-9; D possibly corresponds to TRBD2 (5 bases). The V end was cut by 10 bases, the J end by 0 bases, with 12 bases between. The CDR3 runs to 13 residues. CDR1 and CDR2 (germline): SEHNR, FQNEAQ (reference sequence).

The chain uses TRBV11-2 and TRBJ2-7; D gene ambiguous. The CDR3 is 13 amino acids. The germline gives CDR1 SGHAT, CDR2 FQNNGV. Trimming cost V 5 bases and J 3 bases, with 11 bases left between them. The DNA for the CDR3 is TGTGCCAGCAGCCATTCCCCGGTCTACGAGCAGTACTTC. Translation: CASSHSPVYEQYF.

This clone was counted only a few times. The gene calls are TRBV5-6 and TRBJ1-2; 7 nucleotides align to TRBD1. J was trimmed by 5 bases and V by 0 bases; bases with no gene match: 4. Germline assignment: CDR1 SGHDT and CDR2 YYEEEE. The CDR3 spans 14 residues. For the CDR3, the DNA is TGTGCCAGCAGCTTGGGGACAGGCCCTTATGGCTACACCTTC. Translated, it gives CASSLGTGPYGYTF.

This clone occurred a few times. CDR3 in amino acids: CASSIGRSGITDTQYF. Written as DNA, the CDR3 is TGTGCCAGTAGTATTGGTAGAAGCGGGATCACAGATACGCAGTATTTT. V usage is TRBV19 and J usage is TRBJ2-3, with 7 bases matching TRBD2. CDR3 length: 16 amino acids. Germline V gene lookup returns CDR1 LNHDA and CDR2 SQIVND (reference sequence). The J segment lost 2 bases and the V segment lost 3 bases, leaving 8 bases of the junction unmatched.

The chain couples TRBV7-2 to TRBJ1-1, with D possibly matching TRBD1 (6 bases). The CDR3 is 16 residues long. Germline loops: CDR1 SGHTA, CDR2 FQGNSA. Trimming took 5 bases from V and 4 from J, leaving 20 bases between them. The CDR3 protein is CASSRNSGGGTTEAFF. DNA for the CDR3: TGTGCCAGCAGCAGGAACAGCGGGGGCGGCACCACTGAAGCTTTCTTT.

The chain is built from TRBV11-3 and TRBJ1-4; no clear D gene. Germline V CDR1 and CDR2: SGHNT, YENEEA. The CDR3 is 15 residues long. V was trimmed by 5 bases and J by 7 bases, leaving 17 bases between them. The CDR3 bases are TGTGCCAGCAGCCGGAGGGATAAAGAGGCTGAAAAACTGTTTTTT. Residues: CASSRRDKEAEKLFF.

This clone was seen more than once but under ten times. The chain employs TRBV4-3 and TRBJ2-7; D remains unclear. The CDR3 has 14 residues. Trimming took off 1 base at V and 2 bases at J, with 9 bases between the two ends. CDR1 and CDR2 (germline): LGHNA, YSLEER. The CDR3: CASSQVTVTYEQYF. The DNA of the CDR3 is TGCGCCAGCAGCCAAGTTACGGTGACCTACGAGCAGTACTTC.

This clone has only a few counts. The chain employs TRBV7-3 and TRBJ2-5; 7 bases match TRBD2. The CDR3 spans 15 residues. The V gene's germline CDR1 is SGHTA and CDR2 FQGTGA. The V segment lost 3 bases and the J segment 5 bases; nucleotides outside the gene matches: 9. In DNA, the CDR3 is TGTGCCAGCAGCTTGACCGGGACTACGAGCGAGACCCAGTACTTC. It encodes CASSLTGTTSETQYF.

With respect to this clone: This sample also contains other DNA sequences that code for the same CDR3. The chain recombines TRBV15 with TRBJ1-5; the match to TRBD1 covers 8 bases. The CDR3 covers 15 residues. With 3 bases clipped from V and 7 bases from J, the junction kept 8 bases outside the gene matches. Germline assignment: CDR1 LNHNV and CDR2 YYDKDF (reference sequence). CDR3 residues: CATSSRTGLGQPQHF. In nucleotides, the CDR3 is TGTGCCACCAGCAGCCGGACAGGGCTCGGGCAGCCCCAGCATTTT.

This chain links TRBV7-2 with TRBJ1-2, with D maybe TRBD1 (6 bases). The CDR3 length is 13 residues. V was cut by 5 bases and J by 4 bases, with 11 bases left in between. CDR1 SGHTA and CDR2 FQGNSA come from the germline V gene. This CDR3 reads CASSPWGAYGYTF. DNA of the CDR3: TGTGCCAGCAGCCCTTGGGGGGCCTATGGCTACACCTTC.

V is TRBV18 and J is TRBJ2-7; weak D call: TRBD2 (6 bases). The CDR3 sequence is 14 residues long. Germline-derived CDR1 and CDR2 are KGHSH and LQKENI. The V and J ends lost 4 bases and 3 bases respectively, with 13 bases between them. The CDR3 sequence is CASSLVGEDYEQYF. CDR3 coding DNA: TGTGCCAGCTCACTGGTCGGGGAGGACTACGAGCAGTACTTC.

This clone was detected many times. Additional DNA sequences in this sample encode the identical CDR3. The chain joins TRBV5-1 to TRBJ2-6, with D tentatively TRBD2 (6 bases). The CDR3 contains 16 residues. V was cut by 2 bases and J by 0 bases, with 9 bases left in between. Per germline, CDR1 SGHRS and CDR2 YFSETQ. The CDR3 bases are TGCGCCAGCAGCTTACGGGGGAGCTCTGGGGCCAACGTCCTGACTTTC. Encoded protein: CASSLRGSSGANVLTF.

V gene TRBV5-4 combines with J gene TRBJ2-5; tentatively, D is TRBD2 (5 bases). This CDR3 spans 14 amino acids. Germline loops: CDR1 SGHNT, CDR2 YYREEE (reference sequence). Trimming pared 1 base from V and 5 bases from J, leaving 12 bases between. The CDR3: CASSLSGGRETQYF. The CDR3 coding sequence is TGTGCCAGCAGCTTGAGTGGCGGGCGGGAGACCCAGTACTTC.

The CDR3 is CASSPGGGGNQPQHF. In nucleotides, the CDR3 is TGTGCCAGCTCTCCTGGCGGGGGAGGGAATCAGCCCCAGCATTTT. V is TRBV28 and J is TRBJ1-5; perhaps TRBD1 as D (5 bases). The germline gives CDR1 MDHEN, CDR2 SYDVKM. CDR3 length equals 15 residues. V gave up 8 bases and J gave up 4 bases, with 18 bases separating them.

The V call is TRBV30, the J call TRBJ2-3; the D is unclear. Looked up from germline, CDR1 is GTSNPN and CDR2 is SVGIG (reference sequence). Between the trimmed V and J ends, which lost 8 bases and 5 bases, there was a span of 14 bases. The length of the CDR3 is 12 residues. The CDR3 loop reads CASRQSGDTQYF. Written as DNA, the CDR3 is TGTGCCAGTAGACAATCGGGAGATACGCAGTATTTT.

This clone was observed once. The CDR3 sequence is CASSYGWNYGYTF. The CDR3 coding sequence is TGTGCCAGCAGTTATGGGTGGAACTATGGCTACACCTTC. J is TRBJ1-2 and V is TRBV6-5; D is ambiguous. Germline-derived CDR1 and CDR2 are MNHEY and SVGAGI. Trimming shortened V by 3 bases and J by 2 bases, and 7 bases separated the two germline ends. The CDR3 is made up of 13 amino acids.